A single sample gave rise to the 21 T cell receptor beta chains below, sequenced in a study of PD-1 blockade in classical Hodgkin lymphoma. Time point of the sample: cycle 4 day 1 (C4D1), after 6 weeks of nivolumab. Every patient relapsed after autologous stem cell transplantation, and brentuximab vedotin exposure varied. TCRdb's copy holds only in-frame clones and misses some; the assay was immunoSEQ multiplex PCR. The table has some 100,000 clones, approximately 94% seen once. Sequenced material: peripheral blood mononuclear cells (PBMCs), taken before the fourth cycle of nivolumab. The source of these receptors is a human donor with classical Hodgkin lymphoma.

This clone was counted a few times. The gene calls are TRBV2 and TRBJ1-3; D not certain. The CDR3 spans 14 residues. Germline V gene data show CDR1 as SNHLY and CDR2 as FYNNEI. V was pared by 1 base and J by 4 bases, with 8 bases between. The CDR3 region has the DNA TGTGCCAGCAGTGAAGGGAGATCGGGAAACACCATATATTTT. Its protein is CASSEGRSGNTIYF. Complete variable domain (other parts from reference TRBV2 and TRBJ1-3): EPEVTQTPSHQVTQMGQEVILRCVPISNHLYFYWYRQILGQKVEFLVSFYNNEISEKSEIFDDQFSVERPDGSNFTLKIRSTKLEDSAMYFCASSEGRSGNTIYFGEGSWLTVV.

The chain recombines TRBV5-1 with TRBJ2-7, with D perhaps matching TRBD1 or TRBD2 (5 bases each). This CDR3 contains 15 residues. The V end was cut by 3 bases, the J end by 0 bases, with 13 bases between. The germline V gene has CDR1 SGHRS and CDR2 YFSETQ. Here the CDR3 reads CASSWDPQASYEQYF. For the CDR3, the DNA is TGCGCCAGCAGCTGGGACCCGCAGGCCTCCTACGAGCAGTACTTC.

This chain joins TRBV5-1 and TRBJ2-1, with 8 bases aligning to TRBD2. This CDR3 contains 19 residues. Germline V gene lookup returns CDR1 SGHRS and CDR2 YFSETQ. Germline trimming cut 2 bases from V and 3 bases from J; bases unmatched to any gene: 16. Here the CDR3 reads CASSLLFGLAPMLYNEQFF. In DNA form, the CDR3 reads TGCGCCAGCAGCTTATTATTCGGACTAGCCCCCATGCTCTACAATGAGCAGTTCTTC.

The chain employs TRBV5-1 and TRBJ2-5; D remains unclear. Germline lookup yields CDR1 SGHRS and CDR2 YFSETQ. The CDR3 is 13 amino acids. Trimming cost V 3 bases and J 5 bases, with 11 bases left between them. The CDR3 loop is CASSYRWLETQYF. As DNA, the CDR3 is TGCGCCAGCAGCTATAGGTGGCTTGAGACCCAGTACTTC.

The chain carries TRBV7-2 and TRBJ2-5; 12 nucleotides match TRBD2. The CDR3 has 16 amino acids. V was clipped by 5 bases and J by 7 bases; unmatched bases: 11. Germline values: CDR1 SGHTA, CDR2 FQGNSA. CDR3 bases: TGTGCCAGCAGCACTAGAGGACTAGCGGGAAGGGGGACCCAGTACTTC. It yields the protein CASSTRGLAGRGTQYF. Variable domain in full (rest from reference TRBV7-2 and TRBJ2-5): GAGVSQSPSNKVTEKGKDVELRCDPISGHTALYWYRQSLGQGLEFLIYFQGNSAPDKSGLPSDRFSAERTGGSVSTLTIQRTQQEDSAVYLCASSTRGLAGRGTQYFGPGTRLLVL.

The chain links TRBV10-3 to TRBJ2-5; TRBD2 might be the D (5 bases). The CDR3 is made up of 13 amino acids. The V and J ends lost 8 bases and 1 base respectively, with 11 bases between them. In germline, CDR1 is ENHRY, CDR2 SYGVKD. CDR3 sequence reads: CAIRAAVQETQYF. For the CDR3, the DNA is TGTGCCATCCGGGCAGCGGTCCAAGAGACCCAGTACTTC.

The chain recombines TRBV11-2 with TRBJ2-7; TRBD2 matches 8 bases. This CDR3 has 15 residues. V shed 2 bases and J 6 bases; nucleotides not matched to a gene: 9. Germline V gene data show CDR1 as SGHAT and CDR2 as FQNNGV. In nucleotides, the CDR3 is TGTGCCAGCAGCTTATCCGGGACTAGGGAAAGCGAGCAGTACTTC. It yields the protein CASSLSGTRESEQYF. Full variable domain (rest looked up from reference TRBV11-2 and TRBJ2-7): EAGVAQSPRYKIIEKRQSVAFWCNPISGHATLYWYQQILGQGPKLLIQFQNNGVVDDSQLPKDRFSAERLKGVDSTLKIQPAKLEDSAVYLCASSLSGTRESEQYFGPGTRLTVT.

The V call is TRBV5-1, the J call TRBJ1-6; D ambiguous. Trimming removed 4 bases at V and 6 bases at J, with 14 bases between. Germline V gene sequence: CDR1 SGHRS, CDR2 YFSETQ. This CDR3 spans 15 amino acids. CDR3 protein: CASSLGDTPNSPLHF. CDR3 in DNA: TGCGCCAGCAGCCTGGGAGATACTCCTAATTCACCCCTCCACTTT.

The rearrangement links TRBV2 to TRBJ1-1; D is uncertain. Trimming stripped 6 bases from V and 3 bases from J, with 8 bases between. This CDR3 comprises 12 residues. Germline loops: CDR1 SNHLY, CDR2 FYNNEI. This chain's CDR3 is CASSERDTEAFF. CDR3 nucleotides: TGTGCCAGCAGCGAAAGGGACACTGAAGCTTTCTTT.

The gene calls are TRBV28 and TRBJ2-4; D is ambiguous. The CDR3 has 15 amino acids. CDR1 and CDR2 from the germline V gene are MDHEN and SYDVKM. V lost 3 bases and J lost 1, with 10 bases in between. The CDR3 DNA sequence: TGTGCCAGCAGTTTCCAGGTTTCGGCCAAAAACATTCAGTACTTC. This translates into CASSFQVSAKNIQYF.

The DNA for the CDR3 is TGTGCCAGCAGCTCCCACCCCCGAGTTGACTATGGCTACACCTTC. This gives the protein CASSSHPRVDYGYTF. This chain links TRBV7-2 with TRBJ1-2; D not resolved. The V and J ends lost 4 bases and 3 bases respectively, with 15 bases between them. CDR1 is SGHTA and CDR2 is FQGNSA in the germline V gene. The CDR3 runs to 15 residues.

The rearrangement joins TRBV27 to TRBJ2-2, with TRBD2 as a possible D gene (5 bases). V shed 4 bases and J shed 2 bases, with 17 bases lying between them. Germline CDR1 reads MNHEY; CDR2 reads SMNVEV (reference sequence). The CDR3 has 17 amino acids. CDR3 sequence: CASSSTRGWVNTGELFF. CDR3 bases: TGTGCCAGCAGTTCCACTCGCGGGTGGGTAAACACCGGGGAGCTGTTTTTT.

The count of this clone is one. The rearrangement uses TRBV18 and TRBJ2-6, with D hard to call. The V gene's germline CDR1 is KGHSH and CDR2 LQKENI. Trimming cost V 1 base and J 2 bases, with 6 bases left between them. This CDR3 is built from 15 residues. CDR3 coding DNA: TGTGCCAGCTCACCACTCCAAGCTGGGGCCAACGTCCTGACTTTC. As protein: CASSPLQAGANVLTF.

The chain uses TRBV30 and TRBJ2-6; no clear D. The CDR3 covers 14 residues. From germline, CDR1 is GTSNPN and CDR2 SVGIG (reference sequence). Trimming left V 2 bases short and J 0 bases short, with 5 bases between. The CDR3 sequence: CAWSRSSGANVLTF. The CDR3 DNA reads as TGTGCCTGGAGTAGGAGCTCTGGGGCCAACGTCCTGACTTTC.

The gene calls are TRBV27 and TRBJ2-7, with 7 nucleotides matching TRBD1. Germline V lookup: CDR1 MNHEY, CDR2 SMNVEV (reference sequence). This CDR3 contains 13 residues. The V gene end was trimmed by 3 bases and the J gene end by 3 bases; junction bases not matched to a gene: 2. Here the CDR3 DNA reads TGTGCCAGCAGTTTCAGGACAGGCTACGAGCAGTACTTC. Translation: CASSFRTGYEQYF.

In this sample, this clone turned up a few times. The rearrangement links TRBV5-4 to TRBJ1-1; no firm D call. Germline CDR1 and CDR2: SGHNT and YYREEE (reference sequence). The CDR3 loop spans 12 amino acids. Trimming took 3 bases from V and 8 from J, leaving 11 bases between them. This CDR3 reads CASSYPKGEAFF. The DNA for the CDR3 is TGTGCCAGCAGCTACCCTAAAGGGGAAGCTTTCTTT.

This chain joins TRBV5-6 and TRBJ1-1; D gene ambiguous. CDR3 length equals 13 residues. From germline, CDR1 is SGHDT and CDR2 YYEEEE. V was clipped by 2 bases and J by 4 bases, with 9 bases between them. The DNA for the CDR3 is TGTGCCAGCAGCTTCGCAGTTCGCACTGAAGCTTTCTTT. It specifies CASSFAVRTEAFF.

V is TRBV7-8 and J is TRBJ2-7; D remains unclear. The CDR3 contains 14 residues. Looked up from germline, CDR1 is SGHVS and CDR2 is FQNEAQ. V was shortened by 0 bases and J by 2 bases, with 8 bases between the two germline ends. The CDR3: CASSLAARPYEQYF. The CDR3 region has the DNA TGTGCCAGCAGCTTAGCGGCCAGACCCTACGAGCAGTACTTC.

This rearrangement joins TRBV14 to TRBJ2-7; D possibly corresponds to TRBD2 (6 bases). The CDR3 runs 14 residues. Germline V lookup: CDR1 SGHDN, CDR2 FVKESK. V was pared by 4 bases and J by 1 base, with 11 bases between. In DNA form, the CDR3 reads TGTGCCAGCAGCCCCGGGACTTATTCCTACGAGCAGTACTTC. Translating gives CASSPGTYSYEQYF.

This clone occurred once. The CDR3 region is CSVYTGGTYEQYF. CDR3 DNA sequence: TGCAGCGTTTATACCGGGGGCACCTACGAGCAGTACTTC. The J gene is TRBJ2-7, the V gene TRBV29-1, with D possibly being TRBD1 or TRBD2 (6 bases each). V lost 5 bases, J lost 2 bases, and 13 bases lay in between. The germline CDR1 and CDR2 sequences are SQVTM and ANQGSEA. The CDR3 spans 13 residues.

The rearrangement links TRBV27 to TRBJ2-7; possibly TRBD1 for D (6 bases). CDR3 length: 13 amino acids. Trimming took 7 bases from V and 4 from J, leaving 14 bases between them. Per germline, CDR1 MNHEY and CDR2 SMNVEV (reference sequence). CDR3 sequence: CASKQGRDYEQYF. The CDR3 coding sequence is TGTGCCAGCAAACAGGGTCGGGATTACGAGCAGTACTTC.